These T cell receptor beta chains were read from a single sample in a study of cytomegalovirus exposure and HLA in healthy donors. Profiling relied on immunoSEQ multiplex PCR, and the TCRdb table lists in-frame clones only, not all of them. The data show approximately 190,000 clones, roughly 76% seen once. Sequenced input: PBMCs. Receptors were obtained from a man aged 40-49 years in good health and CMV-seropositive. Both conserved end residues are part of each CDR3. Fields, in order: V gene, D gene, J gene, clone size, CDR3 DNA, CDR3 protein. A D gene is named only where the DNA matches it firmly. The size entry is marked missing in some rows and otherwise reads once, few, many or a size class.

V: TRBV25-1; D: NA; J: TRBJ1-2; size: once; DNA: TGTGCCAGCAGTGGCACAGGGACCTATGGCTACACCTTC; CDR3: CASSGTGTYGYTF
V: TRBV14; D: NA; J: TRBJ1-1; size: NA; DNA: TGTGCCAGCAGCCGAGGAGCGACTGAAGCTTTCTTT; CDR3: CASSRGATEAFF
V: TRBV12-5; D: NA; J: TRBJ2-7; size: once; DNA: TGTGCTAGTGGTTTCCATAGCGCGGGCGAGCAGTACTTC; CDR3: CASGFHSAGEQYF
V: TRBV9; D: TRBD1; J: TRBJ2-3; size: NA; DNA: TGTGCCAGCAGCCCCCGGACAGGGCGCCCCACAGATACGCAGTATTTT; CDR3: CASSPRTGRPTDTQYF
V: TRBV18; D: NA; J: TRBJ1-5; size: NA; DNA: TGTGCCAGCTCACCAGTACAGGGCATTCAGCCCCAGCATTTT; CDR3: CASSPVQGIQPQHF
V: TRBV7-9; D: NA; J: TRBJ2-1; size: few; DNA: TGTGCCAGCCCCTTTCCGGGGAATGAGCAGTTCTTC; CDR3: CASPFPGNEQFF
V: TRBV9; D: TRBD2; J: TRBJ2-3; size: NA; DNA: TGTGCCAGCAGCGTAGCAACTAGCGGGGATGCAGATACGCAGTATTTT; CDR3: CASSVATSGDADTQYF
V: TRBV6-4; D: TRBD1; J: TRBJ1-2; size: NA; DNA: TGTGCCAGCAGTGACTCCGGGACAGGGAAATATGGCTACACCTTC; CDR3: CASSDSGTGKYGYTF
V: TRBV27; D: TRBD1; J: TRBJ1-5; size: NA; DNA: TGTGCCAGCAGTATGCGCTGGGGACAGACGAATAACCAGCCCCAGCATTTT; CDR3: CASSMRWGQTNNQPQHF
V: TRBV11-2; D: NA; J: TRBJ1-3; size: NA; DNA: TGTGCCAGCAGCTTAGCTCCGGTATGGCAGGTCGAGGGAAACACCATATATTTT; CDR3: CASSLAPVWQVEGNTIYF
V: TRBV4-2; D: NA; J: TRBJ2-7; size: NA; DNA: TGTGCCAGCAGCCAAGAGTCACCCGTATGGGCCATCTACGAGCAGTACTTC; CDR3: CASSQESPVWAIYEQYF
V: TRBV7-3; D: NA; J: TRBJ2-5; size: NA; DNA: TGTGCCAGCAGCTTATCCGCCGGGGTAAGCGAGACCCAGTACTTC; CDR3: CASSLSAGVSETQYF
V: TRBV2; D: TRBD1; J: TRBJ2-3; size: NA; DNA: TGTGCCAGCAGTGGCGACAGGGCGGGAGATACGCAGTATTTT; CDR3: CASSGDRAGDTQYF
V: TRBV27; D: TRBD1; J: TRBJ1-2; size: few; DNA: TGTGCCAGCAGTACCCTACAGGGGGCTTATGGCTACACCTTC; CDR3: CASSTLQGAYGYTF
V: TRBV28; D: TRBD1; J: TRBJ1-4; size: NA; DNA: TGTGCCAGCAGTAAAATCCGGGACAGGGGGCGCAGGTCCCCTAATGAAAAACTGTTTTTT; CDR3: CASSKIRDRGRRSPNEKLFF
V: TRBV13; D: TRBD1; J: TRBJ2-7; size: once; DNA: TGTGCCAGCAGCTTAGAATATCTGGGACAGGGGGCGATATCCTACGAGCAGTACTTC; CDR3: CASSLEYLGQGAISYEQYF
V: TRBV30; D: NA; J: TRBJ1-2; size: NA; DNA: TGTGCCTGGAGTTCCCAGGGCAACTATGGCTACACCTTC; CDR3: CAWSSQGNYGYTF
V: TRBV10-3; D: NA; J: TRBJ1-1; size: few; DNA: TGTGCCATCAGTGAGTCTAGAACTGAAGCTTTCTTT; CDR3: CAISESRTEAFF
V: TRBV19; D: NA; J: TRBJ1-1; size: NA; DNA: TGTGCCAGTAGCCCCGGGGGGTACATGAACACTGAAGCTTTCTTT; CDR3: CASSPGGYMNTEAFF
V: TRBV7-2; D: TRBD1; J: TRBJ1-6; size: NA; DNA: TGTGCCAGCAGGGACAGGGCCGCATATAATTCACCCCTCCACTTT; CDR3: CASRDRAAYNSPLHF
V: TRBV2; D: NA; J: TRBJ1-4; size: NA; DNA: TGTGCCAGCAGTGGGGAGGGGGTAACTAATGAAAAACTGTTTTTT; CDR3: CASSGEGVTNEKLFF
V: TRBV2; D: TRBD2; J: TRBJ2-7; size: NA; DNA: TGTGCCAGCCTCCGGGAGGGGACTCCGTCCTACGAGCAGTACTTC; CDR3: CASLREGTPSYEQYF
V: TRBV5-1; D: NA; J: TRBJ1-2; size: NA; DNA: TGCGCCAGCAGCCGGACAGACTCGTATGGCTACACCTTC; CDR3: CASSRTDSYGYTF
V: TRBV6-6; D: NA; J: TRBJ1-4; size: NA; DNA: TGTGCCAGCAGTTTTAACAGGGTGGGGGAAAAACTGTTTTTT; CDR3: CASSFNRVGEKLFF
V: TRBV11-2; D: NA; J: TRBJ2-1; size: NA; DNA: TGTGCCAGCAGCTTAGGGAGGCGGGGGACAAGGTGGAACAATGAGCAGTTCTTC; CDR3: CASSLGRRGTRWNNEQFF
V: TRBV7-6; D: TRBD1; J: TRBJ2-2; size: NA; DNA: TGTGCCAGCAGCCTAGGGGGCAGGGGGGAGCTGTTTTTT; CDR3: CASSLGGRGELFF
V: TRBV7-9; D: NA; J: TRBJ1-2; size: NA; DNA: TGTGCCAGCAGCTTAGTCGGACAGCATGGCTACACCTTC; CDR3: CASSLVGQHGYTF
V: TRBV14; D: TRBD1; J: TRBJ1-3; size: NA; DNA: TGTGCCAGCAGCCAATTCGACAGGGGGCTCTCTGGAAACACCATATATTTT; CDR3: CASSQFDRGLSGNTIYF
V: TRBV27; D: NA; J: TRBJ1-2; size: NA; DNA: TGTGCCAGCAGTGCAACAGTTAACTATGGCTACACCTTC; CDR3: CASSATVNYGYTF
V: TRBV7-2; D: TRBD2; J: TRBJ2-7; size: NA; DNA: TGTGCCAGCAGTTCAGCGGGGGGGCATATCGAGCAGTACTTC; CDR3: CASSSAGGHIEQYF
V: TRBV10-2; D: NA; J: TRBJ2-6; size: few; DNA: TGCGCCAGTGCCGGGGGCTCTGGGGCCAACGTCCTGACTTTC; CDR3: CASAGGSGANVLTF
V: TRBV11-3; D: TRBD1; J: TRBJ2-7; size: NA; DNA: TGTGCCAGCAGCTTCGCGGGACAGGGTTACGAGCAGTACTTC; CDR3: CASSFAGQGYEQYF
V: TRBV19; D: TRBD1; J: TRBJ1-4; size: NA; DNA: TGTGCCAGTAGTGAGACAGGGACAATGTGGACTAATGAAAAACTGTTTTTT; CDR3: CASSETGTMWTNEKLFF
V: TRBV5-1; D: NA; J: TRBJ2-2; size: NA; DNA: TGCGCCAGCAGCTTAGAGACAGTCACCGGGGAGCTGTTTTTT; CDR3: CASSLETVTGELFF
V: TRBV11-2; D: TRBD1; J: TRBJ1-1; size: NA; DNA: TGTGCCAGCAGCTTGGCGGGACAGGGCCGACAAGCTTTCTTT; CDR3: CASSLAGQGRQAFF
V: TRBV2; D: NA; J: TRBJ1-5; size: NA; DNA: TGTGCCAGCAGTGAGAGGCCCAGGGATCAGCCCCAGCATTTT; CDR3: CASSERPRDQPQHF
V: TRBV4-3; D: TRBD1; J: TRBJ1-4; size: NA; DNA: TGCGCCAGCAGCCAAGTTGGGACAGGCATGAATGAAAAACTGTTTTTT; CDR3: CASSQVGTGMNEKLFF
V: TRBV27; D: NA; J: TRBJ1-2; size: NA; DNA: TGTGCCAGCAGTTTGCCGGGAAATGGCTACACCTTC; CDR3: CASSLPGNGYTF
V: TRBV7-6; D: TRBD1; J: TRBJ1-4; size: NA; DNA: TGTGCCAGCAGCCAATTCTTAGAAGGGACAGATAATGAAAAACTGTTTTTT; CDR3: CASSQFLEGTDNEKLFF
V: TRBV11-2; D: NA; J: TRBJ1-6; size: NA; DNA: TGTGCCAGCAGCTCCACTATCCGGGGGGCGGGGGATTCACCCCTCCACTTT; CDR3: CASSSTIRGAGDSPLHF